This T cell receptor beta chain is drawn from a study of T-cell memory formation after mild COVID-19. At the level of the study: There were largely donor-specific TCR clusters.

5'RACE primed from the constant segment yielded TCR alpha and TCR beta cDNA libraries bearing sample barcodes and UMIs. Via MiXCR, TCRdb re-called the 5' RACE reads, giving one row per CDR3 protein. The sample shows a few hundred thousand distinct CDR3 sequences, about 11% of them seen only once. The table lists this clonotype with a few counts. Its matching antigen is unknown. This CDR3 comprises 14 residues. Looked up from germline, CDR1 is MNHEY and CDR2 is SMNVEV (reference sequence). Trimming took off 1 base at V and 5 bases at J, with 9 bases between the two ends. Study conclusions and caveats: Later expanders leaned CD4+, whereas day 15 to 85 contracting clones were balanced CD4/CD8. The study found contracting CD4+ clones mainly in CM and EM and contracting CD8+ clones in EMRA.

The TCR comes from a man aged 18 to 30 who had mild COVID-19 (a few samples of this study predate the infection). Cell type and time point are not known. This chain uses TRBV27 with TRBJ1-5; D is uncertain. The sequencing sample was made of PBMCs or a T cell subset sorted from them (not recorded which). Here the CDR3 reads CASSLLAGYQPQHF. The CDR3, as DNA: TGTGCCAGCAGTTTATTGGCCGGGTATCAGCCCCAGCATTTT.